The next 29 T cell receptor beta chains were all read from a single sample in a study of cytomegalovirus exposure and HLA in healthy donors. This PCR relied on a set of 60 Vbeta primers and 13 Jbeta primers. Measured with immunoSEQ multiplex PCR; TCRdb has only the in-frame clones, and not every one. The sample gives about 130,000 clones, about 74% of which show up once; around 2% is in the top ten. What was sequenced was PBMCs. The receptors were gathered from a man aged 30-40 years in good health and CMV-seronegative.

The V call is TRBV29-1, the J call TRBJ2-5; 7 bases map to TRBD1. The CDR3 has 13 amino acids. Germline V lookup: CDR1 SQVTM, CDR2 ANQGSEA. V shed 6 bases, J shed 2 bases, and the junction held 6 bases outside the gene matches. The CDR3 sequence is CSVVGQLQETQYF. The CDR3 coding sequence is TGCAGCGTAGTGGGACAGCTTCAAGAGACCCAGTACTTC.

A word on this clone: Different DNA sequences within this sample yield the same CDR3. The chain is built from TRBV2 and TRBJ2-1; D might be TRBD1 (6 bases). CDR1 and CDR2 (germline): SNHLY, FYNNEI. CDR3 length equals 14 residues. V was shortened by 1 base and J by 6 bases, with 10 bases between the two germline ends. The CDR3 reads CASSEGTVLNEQFF. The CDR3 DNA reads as TGTGCCAGCAGTGAAGGGACAGTGCTCAATGAGCAGTTCTTC.

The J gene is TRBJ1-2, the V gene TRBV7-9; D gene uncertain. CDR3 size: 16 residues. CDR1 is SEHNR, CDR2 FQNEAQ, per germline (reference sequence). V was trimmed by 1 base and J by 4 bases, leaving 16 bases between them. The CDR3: CASSLDAGIFSYGYTF. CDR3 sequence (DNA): TGTGCCAGCAGCTTAGACGCGGGAATTTTCAGCTATGGCTACACCTTC.

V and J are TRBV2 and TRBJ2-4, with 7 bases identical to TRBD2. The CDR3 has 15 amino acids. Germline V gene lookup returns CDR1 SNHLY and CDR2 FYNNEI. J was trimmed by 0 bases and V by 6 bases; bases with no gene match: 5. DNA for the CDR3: TGTGCCAGCAGATTAGCGGGTTTAGCCAAAAACATTCAGTACTTC. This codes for CASRLAGLAKNIQYF.

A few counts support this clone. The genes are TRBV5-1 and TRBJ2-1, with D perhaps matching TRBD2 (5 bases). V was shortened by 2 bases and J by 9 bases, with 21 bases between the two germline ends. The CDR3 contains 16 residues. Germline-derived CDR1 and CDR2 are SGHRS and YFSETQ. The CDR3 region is CASSFARETLGGEQFF. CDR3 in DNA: TGCGCCAGCAGCTTCGCTAGGGAGACACTCGGTGGTGAGCAGTTCTTC.

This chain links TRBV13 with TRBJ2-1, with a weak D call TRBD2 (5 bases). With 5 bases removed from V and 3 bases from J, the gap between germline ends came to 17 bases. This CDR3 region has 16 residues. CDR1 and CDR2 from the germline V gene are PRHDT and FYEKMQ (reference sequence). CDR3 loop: CASSDLASAVYNEQFF. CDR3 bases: TGTGCCAGCAGCGACCTAGCCTCCGCAGTCTACAATGAGCAGTTCTTC.

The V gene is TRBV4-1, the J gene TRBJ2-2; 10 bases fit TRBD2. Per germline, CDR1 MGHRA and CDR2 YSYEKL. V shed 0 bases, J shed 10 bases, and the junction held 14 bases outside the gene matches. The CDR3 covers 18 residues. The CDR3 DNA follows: TGCGCCAGCAGCCAAGATCGAGGACTAGCGGCTCCGAGGGAGGAGCTGTTTTTT. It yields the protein CASSQDRGLAAPREELFF.

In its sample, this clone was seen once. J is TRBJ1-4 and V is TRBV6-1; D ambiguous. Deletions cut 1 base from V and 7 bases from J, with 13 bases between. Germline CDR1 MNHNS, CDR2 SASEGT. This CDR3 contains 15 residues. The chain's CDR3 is CASSEGPGGLEKLFF. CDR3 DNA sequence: TGTGCCAGCAGTGAAGGGCCGGGCGGGCTTGAAAAACTGTTTTTT.

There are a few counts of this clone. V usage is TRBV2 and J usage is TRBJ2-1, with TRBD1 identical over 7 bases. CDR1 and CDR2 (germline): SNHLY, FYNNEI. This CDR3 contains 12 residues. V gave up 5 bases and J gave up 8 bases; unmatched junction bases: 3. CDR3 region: CASSKQGYEQFF. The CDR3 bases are TGTGCCAGCAGTAAACAGGGGTATGAGCAGTTCTTC.

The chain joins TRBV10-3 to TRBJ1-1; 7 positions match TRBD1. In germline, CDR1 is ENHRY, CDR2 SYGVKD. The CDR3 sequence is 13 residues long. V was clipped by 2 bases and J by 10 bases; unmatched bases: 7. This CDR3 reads CAISEVGNRGAFF. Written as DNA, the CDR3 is TGTGCCATCAGTGAGGTTGGGAACAGGGGAGCTTTCTTT.

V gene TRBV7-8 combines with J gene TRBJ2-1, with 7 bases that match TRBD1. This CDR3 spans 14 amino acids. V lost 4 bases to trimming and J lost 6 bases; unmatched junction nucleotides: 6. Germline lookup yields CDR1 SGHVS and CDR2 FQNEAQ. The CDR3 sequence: CASSSGGSTNEQFF. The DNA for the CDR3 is TGTGCCAGCAGCTCAGGGGGTAGCACCAATGAGCAGTTCTTC.

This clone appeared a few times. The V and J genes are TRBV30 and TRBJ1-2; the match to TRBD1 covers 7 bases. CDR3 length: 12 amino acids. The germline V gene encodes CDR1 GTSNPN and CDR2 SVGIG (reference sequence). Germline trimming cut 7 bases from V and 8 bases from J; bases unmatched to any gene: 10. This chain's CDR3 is CAFETGSGGYTF. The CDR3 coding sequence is TGTGCCTTCGAGACAGGGTCGGGCGGCTACACCTTC.

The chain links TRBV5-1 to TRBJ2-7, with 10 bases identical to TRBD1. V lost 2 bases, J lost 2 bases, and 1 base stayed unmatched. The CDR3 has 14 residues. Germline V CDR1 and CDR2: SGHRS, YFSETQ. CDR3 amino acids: CASSFGTGAYEQYF. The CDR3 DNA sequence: TGCGCCAGCAGCTTCGGGACAGGGGCCTACGAGCAGTACTTC.

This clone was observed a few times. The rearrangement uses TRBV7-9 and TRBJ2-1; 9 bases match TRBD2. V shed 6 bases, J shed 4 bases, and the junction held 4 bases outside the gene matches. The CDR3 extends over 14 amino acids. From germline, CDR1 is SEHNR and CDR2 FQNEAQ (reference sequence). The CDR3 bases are TGTGCCAGCAGGAAGGGACTAGCTTACAATGAGCAGTTCTTC. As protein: CASRKGLAYNEQFF.

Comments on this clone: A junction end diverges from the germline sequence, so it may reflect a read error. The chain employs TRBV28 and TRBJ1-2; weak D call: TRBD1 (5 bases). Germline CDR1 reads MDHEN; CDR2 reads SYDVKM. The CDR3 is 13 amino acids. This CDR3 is CASTLQGAYGYTF. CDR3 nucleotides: TGTGCCAGCACCCTCCAAGGGGCCTATGGATACACCTTC.

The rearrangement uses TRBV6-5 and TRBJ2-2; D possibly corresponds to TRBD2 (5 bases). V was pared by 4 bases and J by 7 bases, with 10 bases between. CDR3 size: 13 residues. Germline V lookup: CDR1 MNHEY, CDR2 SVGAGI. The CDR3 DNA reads TGTGCCAGCAGTTCGATACGGGGCGGGGAGCTGTTTTTT. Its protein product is CASSSIRGGELFF.

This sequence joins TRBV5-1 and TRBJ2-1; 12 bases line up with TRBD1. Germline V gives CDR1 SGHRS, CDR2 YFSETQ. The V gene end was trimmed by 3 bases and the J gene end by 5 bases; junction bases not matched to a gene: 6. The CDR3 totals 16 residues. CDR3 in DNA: TGCGCCAGCAGCTCCTCCGGGACAGGGGGCGACAATGAGCAGTTCTTC. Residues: CASSSSGTGGDNEQFF.

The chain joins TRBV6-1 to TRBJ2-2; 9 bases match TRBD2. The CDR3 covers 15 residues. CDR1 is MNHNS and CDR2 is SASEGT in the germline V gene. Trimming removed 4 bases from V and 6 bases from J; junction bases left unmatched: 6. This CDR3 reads CASSVEGGRAGELFF. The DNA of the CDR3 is TGTGCCAGCAGTGTTGAAGGCGGGAGGGCCGGGGAGCTGTTTTTT.

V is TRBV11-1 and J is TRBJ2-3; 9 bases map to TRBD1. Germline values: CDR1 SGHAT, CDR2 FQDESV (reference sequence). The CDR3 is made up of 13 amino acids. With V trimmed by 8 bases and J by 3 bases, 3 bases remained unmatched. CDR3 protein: CASRGQGTDTQYF. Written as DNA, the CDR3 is TGTGCCAGCCGAGGACAGGGGACAGATACGCAGTATTTT.

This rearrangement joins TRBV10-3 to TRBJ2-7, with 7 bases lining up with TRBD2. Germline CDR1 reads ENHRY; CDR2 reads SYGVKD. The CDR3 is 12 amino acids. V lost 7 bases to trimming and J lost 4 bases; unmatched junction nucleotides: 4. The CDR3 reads CAIKDSGYEQYF. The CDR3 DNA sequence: TGTGCCATCAAAGATAGCGGGTACGAGCAGTACTTC.

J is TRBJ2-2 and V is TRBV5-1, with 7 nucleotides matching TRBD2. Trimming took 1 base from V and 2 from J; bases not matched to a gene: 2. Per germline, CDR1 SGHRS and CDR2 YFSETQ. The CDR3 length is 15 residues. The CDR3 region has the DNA TGCGCCAGCAGCTTGCTAGCGGTCAACACCGGGGAGCTGTTTTTT. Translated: CASSLLAVNTGELFF.

CDR3 DNA: TGTGCCACCAGCCCCTCTTCCAGCGGGGGCTACAATGAGCAGTTCTTC. Protein: CATSPSSSGGYNEQFF. The chain uses TRBV15 and TRBJ2-1, with 8 bases identical to TRBD2. The CDR3 extends over 16 amino acids. The germline V gene encodes CDR1 LNHNV and CDR2 YYDKDF (reference sequence). After removal of 5 bases from V and 3 bases from J, the junction contained 9 bases not matched to a gene.

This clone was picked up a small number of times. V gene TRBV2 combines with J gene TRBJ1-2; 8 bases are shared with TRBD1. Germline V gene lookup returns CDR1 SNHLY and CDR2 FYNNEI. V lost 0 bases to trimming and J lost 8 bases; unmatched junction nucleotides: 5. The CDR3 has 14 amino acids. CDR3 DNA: TGTGCCAGCAGTGAAGCTGGCAGGGGGCGAGGCTACACCTTC. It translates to CASSEAGRGRGYTF.

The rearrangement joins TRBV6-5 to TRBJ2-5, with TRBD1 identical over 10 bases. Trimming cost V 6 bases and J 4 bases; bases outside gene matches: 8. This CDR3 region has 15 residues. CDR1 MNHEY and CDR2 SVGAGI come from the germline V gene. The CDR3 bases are TGTGCCAGCAGGCCCCAGGGACAGGGGATAGAGACCCAGTACTTC. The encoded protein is CASRPQGQGIETQYF.

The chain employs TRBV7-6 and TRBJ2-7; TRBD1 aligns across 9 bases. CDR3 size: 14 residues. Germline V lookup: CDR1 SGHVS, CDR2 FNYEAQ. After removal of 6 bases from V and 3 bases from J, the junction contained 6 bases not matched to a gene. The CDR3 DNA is TGTGCCAGCAGTCGTGGACAGGGGTTCTACGAGCAGTACTTC. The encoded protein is CASSRGQGFYEQYF.

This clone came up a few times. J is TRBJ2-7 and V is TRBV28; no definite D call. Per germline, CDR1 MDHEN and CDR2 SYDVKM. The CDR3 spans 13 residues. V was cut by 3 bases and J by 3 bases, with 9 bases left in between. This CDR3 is CASSFSVGYEQYF. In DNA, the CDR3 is TGTGCCAGCAGTTTCAGCGTTGGCTACGAGCAGTACTTC.

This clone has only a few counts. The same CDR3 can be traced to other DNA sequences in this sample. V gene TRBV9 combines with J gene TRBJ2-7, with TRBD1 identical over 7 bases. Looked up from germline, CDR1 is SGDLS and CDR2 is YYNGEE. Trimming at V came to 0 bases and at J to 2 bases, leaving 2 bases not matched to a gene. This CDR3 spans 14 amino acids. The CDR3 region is CASSVGGGTYEQYF. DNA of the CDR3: TGTGCCAGCAGCGTAGGAGGGGGCACCTACGAGCAGTACTTC. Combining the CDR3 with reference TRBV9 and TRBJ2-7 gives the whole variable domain DSGVTQTPKHLITATGQRVTLRCSPRSGDLSVYWYQQSLDQGLQFLIQYYNGEERAKGNILERFSAQQFPDLHSELNLSSLELGDSALYFCASSVGGGTYEQYFGPGTRLTVT.

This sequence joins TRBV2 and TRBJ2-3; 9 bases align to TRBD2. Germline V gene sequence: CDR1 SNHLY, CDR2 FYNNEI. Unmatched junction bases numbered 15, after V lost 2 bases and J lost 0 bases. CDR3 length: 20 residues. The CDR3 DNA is TGTGCCAGCAGTGAATATCTCCCACTAGCGGGCCGATCTAGCACAGATACGCAGTATTTT. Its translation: CASSEYLPLAGRSSTDTQYF.

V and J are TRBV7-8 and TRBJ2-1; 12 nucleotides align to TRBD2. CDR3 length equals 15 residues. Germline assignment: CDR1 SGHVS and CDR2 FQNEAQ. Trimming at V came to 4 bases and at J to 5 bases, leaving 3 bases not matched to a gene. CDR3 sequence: CASSSGTSGHNEQFF. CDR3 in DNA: TGTGCCAGCAGCTCTGGGACTAGCGGGCACAATGAGCAGTTCTTC.